Sequencing of this TCR beta chain was carried out in a study of a mutant IDH1 vaccine in newly diagnosed glioma. Study in general: There were roughly 62% males and about 38% females among treated patients, whose mean age was approximately 41 years.

Time point of the sample: week 5, during vaccination. A 20-mer mutant IDH1 peptide at 300 ug was injected subcutaneously with topical imiquimod. This table comes from immunoSEQ multiplex PCR, and its TCRdb copy is limited to in-frame clones, with some not included. This table holds over 45,000 clones, around four fifths found once. Of note for this clone: The antigen remains undetermined.

The sample here was PBMCs, taken from a glioma patient whose treatment included an IDH1 peptide vaccine. The receptor was derived from a woman in her forties or fifties with glioma.

The DNA of the CDR3 is TGCGCCAGCAGCCGGTCGACGGTGAACACTGAAGCTTTCTTT. Encoded protein: CASSRSTVNTEAFF. The chain combines TRBV4-3 with TRBJ1-1; D unclear. Germline CDR1 LGHNA, CDR2 YSLEER. V lost 4 bases and J lost 0, with 9 bases in between. This CDR3 has 14 residues.